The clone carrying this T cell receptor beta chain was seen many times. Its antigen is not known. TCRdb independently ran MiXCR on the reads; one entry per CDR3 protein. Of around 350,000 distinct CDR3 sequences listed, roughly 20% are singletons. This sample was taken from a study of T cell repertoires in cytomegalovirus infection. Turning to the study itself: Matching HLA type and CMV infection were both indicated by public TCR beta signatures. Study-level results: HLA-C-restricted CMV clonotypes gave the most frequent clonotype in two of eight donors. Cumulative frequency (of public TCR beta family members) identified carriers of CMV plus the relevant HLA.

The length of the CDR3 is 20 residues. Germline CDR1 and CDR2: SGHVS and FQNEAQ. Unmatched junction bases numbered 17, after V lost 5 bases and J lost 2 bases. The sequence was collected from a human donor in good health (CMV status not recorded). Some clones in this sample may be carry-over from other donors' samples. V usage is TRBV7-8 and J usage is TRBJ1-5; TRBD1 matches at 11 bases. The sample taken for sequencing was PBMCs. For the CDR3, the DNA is TGTGCCAGCAGCCCAGTACCGGGGACAGGGGGTTTGGGTCGCAATCAGCCCCAGCATTTT. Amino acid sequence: CASSPVPGTGGLGRNQPQHF.